This T cell receptor beta chain is drawn from a study of blood T cell repertoires in COVID-19. Clones were sequenced by immunoSEQ multiplex PCR, and TCRdb holds only the in-frame ones, with some missing. Of just over 300,000 clones detected, 65% to 90% appear once; the ten largest clones hold less than 4.5%. CDR1 is WSHSY, CDR2 SAAADI, per germline. Trimming took off 6 bases at V and 0 bases at J, with 11 bases between the two ends. The CDR3 extends over 14 amino acids. The sequenced sample was PBMCs or T cells enriched from blood (not recorded which). The clonotype comes from a man aged 25-40 years who had recovered from COVID-19. This sequence joins TRBV10-2 and TRBJ1-1; a possible D gene is TRBD1 (5 bases). The CDR3 spells CASRGGGVNTEAFF. In DNA form, the CDR3 reads TGCGCCAGCAGGGGAGGAGGGGTGAACACTGAAGCTTTCTTT.